This TCR beta chain derives from a study of T cells in Graves' hyperthyroidism and ophthalmopathy. TCR beta CDR3 regions were amplified from RNA transcripts. HTBI primers drove first-round RT-PCR of the TCR CDR3. TCRdb ran MiXCR on the multiplex PCR reads and lists one entry per CDR3 protein. There are approximately 400,000 distinct CDR3 sequences in the sample; about 14% occur only once, and about 20% lies in the top ten. This clonotype was detected a few times. The sequence derives from a woman younger than 45 with Graves' ophthalmopathy. Sequencing used blood.

For the CDR3, the DNA is TGTGCCAGCAGCTCCGGACTGGGGGGAGAAGAAAAACTGTTTTTT. Translating gives CASSSGLGGEEKLFF. This chain uses TRBV6-1 with TRBJ1-4; perhaps TRBD1 as D (5 bases). CDR1 and CDR2 from the germline V gene are MNHNS and SASEGT. Trimming removed 6 bases from V and 8 bases from J, with 19 bases in between. This CDR3 has 15 amino acids.